Presented here are 8 T cell receptor beta chains from one specimen sequenced in a study of cytomegalovirus exposure and HLA in healthy donors. In the PCR, 60 Vbeta and 13 Jbeta primers were used. This table comes from immunoSEQ multiplex PCR, and its TCRdb copy is limited to in-frame clones, with some not included. The data show 130,000 or so clones, roughly 80% seen once. The sample consisted of PBMCs. The receptors shown here come from a woman aged 40-49 years in good health and CMV-seropositive.

This chain joins TRBV29-1 and TRBJ1-1; D not certain. V lost 3 bases to trimming and J lost 1 base, with 3 bases between them. Germline V gives CDR1 SQVTM, CDR2 ANQGSEA. The CDR3 is made up of 11 amino acids. This CDR3 is CSVERNTEAFF. The CDR3 coding sequence is TGCAGCGTTGAGCGGAACACTGAAGCTTTCTTT.

The chain couples TRBV5-6 to TRBJ1-2; D may be TRBD1 (6 bases). Deletions cut 2 bases from V and 6 bases from J, with 11 bases between. The CDR3 totals 13 residues. Germline CDR1 and CDR2: SGHDT and YYEEEE. The CDR3 spells CASSFPQGDGYTF. The CDR3 DNA sequence: TGTGCCAGCAGCTTTCCACAGGGTGATGGCTACACCTTC.

This clone has more than one count but fewer than ten. V gene TRBV27 combines with J gene TRBJ1-6; 10 bases match TRBD1. The V segment lost 3 bases and the J segment 10 bases; nucleotides outside the gene matches: 3. This CDR3 is 14 amino acids long. In germline, CDR1 is MNHEY, CDR2 SMNVEV (reference sequence). CDR3 nucleotides: TGTGCCAGCAGTTTTGGGACAGGGGACTCACCCCTCCACTTT. It codes for CASSFGTGDSPLHF.

This clone appeared a few times. The V and J genes are TRBV15 and TRBJ1-2; 8 bases are shared with TRBD1. After removal of 3 bases from V and 7 bases from J, the junction contained 10 bases not matched to a gene. Germline CDR1 reads LNHNV; CDR2 reads YYDKDF (reference sequence). This CDR3 is 15 amino acids long. CDR3: CATSRDLQGAVGYTF. The DNA of the CDR3 is TGTGCCACCAGCAGGGACCTCCAGGGGGCGGTTGGCTACACCTTC. Looking up the rest from reference TRBV15 and TRBJ1-2 gives the full variable domain: DAMVIQNPRYQVTQFGKPVTLSCSQTLNHNVMYWYQQKSSQAPKLLFHYYDKDFNNEADTPDNFQSRRPNTSFCFLDIRSPGLGDTAMYLCATSRDLQGAVGYTFGSGTRLTVV.

This clone was detected only a few times. The chain joins TRBV5-1 to TRBJ1-1; D might be TRBD1 (6 bases). The V and J ends lost 2 bases and 3 bases respectively, with 14 bases between them. Germline V gives CDR1 SGHRS, CDR2 YFSETQ. The CDR3 totals 15 residues. This chain's CDR3 is CASSFSGARDTEAFF. DNA for the CDR3: TGCGCCAGCAGCTTTTCAGGGGCGAGGGACACTGAAGCTTTCTTT.

The rearrangement uses TRBV6-6 and TRBJ2-3; D is perhaps TRBD1 (6 bases). This CDR3 spans 15 amino acids. Trimming took 5 bases from V and 8 from J, leaving 20 bases between them. CDR1 is MNHNY and CDR2 is SVGAGI in the germline V gene (reference sequence). This chain's CDR3 is CASSADSEGSGTQYF. CDR3 coding DNA: TGTGCCAGCAGTGCGGACAGCGAAGGGTCGGGTACGCAGTATTTT.

This sequence joins TRBV6-5 and TRBJ1-1, with 7 bases matching TRBD1. With 5 bases clipped from V and 7 bases from J, the junction kept 4 bases outside the gene matches. This CDR3 region has 12 residues. Germline lookup yields CDR1 MNHEY and CDR2 SVGAGI. CDR3 amino acids: CASSRSGGEAFF. DNA for the CDR3: TGTGCCAGCAGTCGCTCAGGGGGTGAAGCTTTCTTT.

This clone appeared a few times. The rearrangement links TRBV7-9 to TRBJ1-1; 7 positions match TRBD1. This CDR3 is 13 amino acids long. Trimming took 5 bases from V and 4 from J; bases not matched to a gene: 4. Germline CDR1 is SEHNR and CDR2 is FQNEAQ (reference sequence). CDR3 DNA sequence: TGTGCCAGCAGCCCATCAGGGGGCACTGAAGCTTTCTTT. This translates into CASSPSGGTEAFF. Full variable domain (missing parts from reference TRBV7-9 and TRBJ1-1): DTGVSQNPRHKITKRGQNVTFRCDPISEHNRLYWYRQTLGQGPEFLTYFQNEAQLEKSRLLSDRFSAERPKGSFSTLEIQRTEQGDSAMYLCASSPSGGTEAFFGQGTRLTVV.